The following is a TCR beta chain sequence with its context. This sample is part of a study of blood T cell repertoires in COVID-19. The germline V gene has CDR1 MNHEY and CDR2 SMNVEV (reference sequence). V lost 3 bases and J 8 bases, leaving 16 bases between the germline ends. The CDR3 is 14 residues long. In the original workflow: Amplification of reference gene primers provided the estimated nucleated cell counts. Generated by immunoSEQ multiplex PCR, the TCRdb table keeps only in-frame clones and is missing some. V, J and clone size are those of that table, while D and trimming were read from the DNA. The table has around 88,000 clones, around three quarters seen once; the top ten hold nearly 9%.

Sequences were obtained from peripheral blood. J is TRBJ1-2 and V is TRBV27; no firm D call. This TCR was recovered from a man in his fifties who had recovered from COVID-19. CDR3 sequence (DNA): TGTGCCAGCAGTTTGGCGTCCGGGGTGGGGGGCTACACCTTC. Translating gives CASSLASGVGGYTF.